This T cell receptor (beta chain) came from a study of T cell repertoires in cytomegalovirus infection. Study-wide background: Matching HLA type and CMV infection were both indicated by public TCR beta signatures.

Each CDR3 protein is one row after TCRdb ran MiXCR on the reads. Of 500,000 or so distinct CDR3 sequences listed, about 17% are singletons. This clonotype was observed at least ten times. Its antigen is currently unknown. This CDR3 comprises 17 residues. V shed 6 bases and J shed 1 base, with 19 bases lying between them. Germline CDR1 reads MNHNS; CDR2 reads SASEGT. General study points: Of the TCR beta families, the public ones yielded a cumulative frequency that identified carriers of CMV plus the relevant HLA. The response measured ex vivo was dominated by TCR beta clonotypes (HLA-C-restricted and CMV-specific).

This clonotype was sampled from a human donor in good health (CMV status not recorded). Some clones in this sample may be carry-over from other donors' samples. The chain uses TRBV6-1 and TRBJ2-1; D perhaps matches TRBD2 (5 bases). Sequencing was done on a sample of CD8+ T cells from PBMCs. CDR3 sequence: CASSDEGVGGSYNEQFF. The CDR3 DNA reads TGTGCCAGCAGCGATGAAGGTGTGGGCGGGTCCTACAATGAGCAGTTCTTC.